This T cell receptor beta chain was found in a study of CD8+CD57+ T cells in acquired aplastic anemia. For the study at large: Mean yield of DNA from sorted CD4+ and CD8+ cells was 3 to 3.5 ug.

In the case of this clonotype: Lacking the conserved final phenylalanine or tryptophan, this CDR3 likely reflects a read error. No DNA is shown, since the ends of the CDR3 on it are uncertain; the CDR3 is the one TCRdb lists.

Investigators profiled TCR beta VDJ and CDR3 from genomic DNA template. TCRdb reprocessed the reads with MiXCR, giving one entry per CDR3 protein. This sample has fewer than 250,000 distinct CDR3 sequences, with 50% to 55% found just once. Looked up from germline, CDR1 is LNHDA and CDR2 is SQIVND (reference sequence). The CDR3 is 14 amino acids long, termini counted. The rearrangement uses TRBV19 and TRBJ1-2; no DNA check was done on the table's D call, TRBD1. Sequenced input: sorted CD4+, CD8+, or CD8+CD57+ T cells (not recorded which) from PBMCs. The TCR originated in a human donor in good health, serving as a control. The CDR3 sequence is CASSPGRLTMATQS.